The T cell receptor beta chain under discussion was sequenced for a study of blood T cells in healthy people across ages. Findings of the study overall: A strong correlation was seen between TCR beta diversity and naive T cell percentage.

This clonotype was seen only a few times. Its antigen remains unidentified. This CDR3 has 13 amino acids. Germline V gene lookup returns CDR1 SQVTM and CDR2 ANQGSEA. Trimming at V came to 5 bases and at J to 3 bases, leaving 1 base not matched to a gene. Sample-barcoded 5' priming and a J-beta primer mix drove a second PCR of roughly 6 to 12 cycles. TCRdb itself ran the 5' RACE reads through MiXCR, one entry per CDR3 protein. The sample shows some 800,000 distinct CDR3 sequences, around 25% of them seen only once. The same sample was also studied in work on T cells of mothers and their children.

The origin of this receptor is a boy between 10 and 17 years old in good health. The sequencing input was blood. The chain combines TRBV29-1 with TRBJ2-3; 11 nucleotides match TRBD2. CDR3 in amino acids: CSVSSGGTDTQYF. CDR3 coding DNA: TGCAGCGTTTCTAGCGGGGGGACAGATACGCAGTATTTT.